This T cell receptor beta chain appears in the sequencing data of a study of cytomegalovirus exposure and HLA in healthy donors. Looking at the study overall: Among the approximately 370 donors who were genotyped, approximately 76% fell in the genetic ancestry cluster that is associated with self-reported Caucasian donors. Findings and caveats of the study: In an earlier analysis, most TCR beta V segments were productive about 87% or about 30% of the time. TCR sequences were mostly rare, though some public TCRs occurred in many donors.

PCR primers comprised 60 Vbeta and 13 Jbeta primers. Assay: immunoSEQ multiplex PCR; the TCRdb copy retains only in-frame clones and omits some. The repertoire holds under 250,000 clones, with around 80% as singletons. The CDR3 spans 16 residues. V trimming: 2 bases; J trimming: 5 bases; junction bases outside the gene matches: 9. Germline V lookup: CDR1 SGHNT, CDR2 YENEEA. Remarks on this clone: Its target is not known.

The V gene is TRBV11-3, the J gene TRBJ2-1; 7 bases agree with TRBD2. Material: PBMCs. The receptor was derived from a boy aged 2 to 9 in good health and CMV-seronegative. The CDR3 DNA reads TGTGCCAGCAGCTTATATAGGAGCGGGACGGACAATGAGCAGTTCTTC. This codes for CASSLYRSGTDNEQFF.